The 32 T cell receptor beta chains below were found in one sample sequenced in a study of blood T cell repertoires in COVID-19. The method was immunoSEQ multiplex PCR; TCRdb's version includes in-frame clones alone and lacks a portion of them. The sample yields some 390,000 clones, around 87% seen once. The sequencing input was peripheral blood. Every receptor here comes from a woman aged 60 to 75 with COVID-19, enrolled during active disease.

This clone was seen only a few times. This chain joins TRBV7-8 and TRBJ2-7; D possibly corresponds to TRBD2 (6 bases). CDR1 and CDR2 (germline): SGHVS, FQNEAQ. This CDR3 is 15 amino acids long. V dropped 3 bases and J dropped 0 bases, with 12 bases sitting between them. CDR3 amino acids: CASSFRRGSSYEQYF. The DNA for the CDR3 is TGTGCCAGCAGCTTTCGTCGGGGGAGCTCCTACGAGCAGTACTTC.

This clone occurred once. The chain has TRBV5-1 and TRBJ2-5; D unresolved. Germline CDR1 is SGHRS and CDR2 is YFSETQ. V was clipped by 0 bases and J by 0 bases, with 9 bases between them. The CDR3 sequence is 15 residues long. This chain's CDR3 is CASSLVPRYQETQYF. DNA for the CDR3: TGCGCCAGCAGCTTGGTACCCCGGTACCAAGAGACCCAGTACTTC. Supplemented by reference TRBV5-1 and TRBJ2-5, the full variable domain reads KAGVTQTPRYLIKTRGQQVTLSCSPISGHRSVSWYQQTPGQGLQFLFEYFSETQRNKGNFPGRFSGRQFSNSRSEMNVSTLELGDSALYLCASSLVPRYQETQYFGPGTRLLVL.

Turning to this clone: At the DNA level, this CDR3 is encoded by other sequences in the same sample as well. The V and J genes are TRBV9 and TRBJ2-5; the D gene is possibly TRBD1 (6 bases). The germline V gene encodes CDR1 SGDLS and CDR2 YYNGEE. The CDR3 is 13 amino acids. V lost 0 bases, J lost 4 bases, and 7 bases lay in between. As DNA, the CDR3 is TGTGCCAGCAGCGTAGCCAGGGGAGAGACCCAGTACTTC. Its translation: CASSVARGETQYF.

This clone was found a few times. This chain uses TRBV27 with TRBJ1-1, with D unclear. Trimming cost V 7 bases and J 0 bases, with 15 bases left between them. The CDR3 loop spans 15 amino acids. Germline V gives CDR1 MNHEY, CDR2 SMNVEV (reference sequence). The CDR3 bases are TGTGCCAGCACCTCGTTGACAACTTTGAACACTGAAGCTTTCTTT. Translating gives CASTSLTTLNTEAFF.

The gene calls are TRBV28 and TRBJ1-4; D might be TRBD1 (6 bases). V lost 6 bases, J lost 5 bases, and 16 bases lay in between. CDR1 and CDR2 (germline): MDHEN, SYDVKM. There are 15 residues in the CDR3. In DNA form, the CDR3 reads TGTGCCAGCAGCCTGGGGGGGGCGCAGAATGAAAAACTGTTTTTT. This encodes CASSLGGAQNEKLFF.

The V call is TRBV7-3, the J call TRBJ1-3, with TRBD1 identical over 7 bases. Germline CDR1 SGHTA, CDR2 FQGTGA. This CDR3 has 16 amino acids. The V and J ends lost 4 bases and 4 bases, in that order; junction bases with no gene match: 10. The CDR3 nucleotides read TGTGCCAGCAGCTCCAAGGGACAGACCTTAGGAAACACCATATATTTT. Translation gives CASSSKGQTLGNTIYF.

The chain combines TRBV7-2 with TRBJ1-2; maybe TRBD1 (6 bases). Looked up from germline, CDR1 is SGHTA and CDR2 is FQGNSA. Between the trimmed V and J ends, which lost 7 bases and 1 base, there was a span of 13 bases. The CDR3 is 14 amino acids. The CDR3 DNA reads TGTGCCAGCACCCAGGGGCACCTTAACTATGGCTACACCTTC. It is translated as CASTQGHLNYGYTF.

Worth noting for this clone: One end of the junction varies from germline; a read error may be responsible. This chain connects TRBV5-6 to TRBJ1-1; D remains unclear. Germline values: CDR1 SGHDT, CDR2 YYEEEE. This CDR3 has 14 amino acids. The CDR3 nucleotides read TGTGCCAGCACCTTGCTACAGATGAACACTGAAGCTTTCTTT. Protein: CASTLLQMNTEAFF.

V usage is TRBV5-8 and J usage is TRBJ1-6, with TRBD1 identical over 10 bases. Germline assignment: CDR1 SGHTS and CDR2 YDEGEE. Trimming removed 3 bases from V and 10 bases from J; junction bases left unmatched: 7. This CDR3 is 15 amino acids long. CDR3 DNA sequence: TGTGCCAGCAGCTCTAAGGGGACAGGGGCCTCACCCCTCCACTTT. This gives the protein CASSSKGTGASPLHF.

The chain uses TRBV11-2 and TRBJ2-7; D might be TRBD2 (5 bases). V was shortened by 6 bases and J by 2 bases, with 14 bases between the two germline ends. This CDR3 comprises 14 residues. CDR1 and CDR2 from the germline V gene are SGHAT and FQNNGV. Written as DNA, the CDR3 is TGTGCCAGCAGGCCCCCTGGGCGGGCCTACGAGCAGTACTTC. Encoded protein: CASRPPGRAYEQYF. Supplemented by reference TRBV11-2 and TRBJ2-7, the full variable domain reads EAGVAQSPRYKIIEKRQSVAFWCNPISGHATLYWYQQILGQGPKLLIQFQNNGVVDDSQLPKDRFSAERLKGVDSTLKIQPAKLEDSAVYLCASRPPGRAYEQYFGPGTRLTVT.

The V gene is TRBV19, the J gene TRBJ1-4, with D hard to call. The CDR3 has 14 residues. Trimming took off 3 bases at V and 3 bases at J, with 8 bases between the two ends. Germline CDR1 is LNHDA and CDR2 is SQIVND (reference sequence). CDR3 DNA: TGTGCCAGTAGTATGAGGGCAGCTAATGAAAAACTGTTTTTT. Translation: CASSMRAANEKLFF.

This clone was recorded only once. This chain joins TRBV6-5 and TRBJ2-5; 7 positions match TRBD1. Germline trimming cut 6 bases from V and 2 bases from J; bases unmatched to any gene: 6. This CDR3 is built from 14 residues. The germline V gene encodes CDR1 MNHEY and CDR2 SVGAGI. CDR3 residues: CASSQGTVQETQYF. Here the CDR3 DNA reads TGTGCCAGCAGCCAAGGGACAGTGCAAGAGACCCAGTACTTC.

This rearrangement joins TRBV20-1 to TRBJ1-2; D unclear. CDR1 DFQATT and CDR2 SNEGSKA come from the germline V gene (reference sequence). With 7 bases removed from V and 8 bases from J, the gap between germline ends came to 8 bases. The CDR3 runs 9 residues. CDR3 DNA: TGCAGTGGGATGGAGGGCTACACCTTC. It yields the protein CSGMEGYTF.

This rearrangement joins TRBV5-1 to TRBJ1-5; 8 bases line up with TRBD1. CDR3 length: 14 amino acids. Losses at the gene ends were 1 base for V and 5 bases for J; bases not matched to a gene: 2. CDR1 is SGHRS and CDR2 is YFSETQ in the germline V gene. Here the CDR3 reads CASSLKQGDQPQHF. Written as DNA, the CDR3 is TGCGCCAGCAGCTTGAAACAGGGGGATCAGCCCCAGCATTTT.

This clone was seen a few times. Here the CDR3 DNA reads TGTGCTAGTGGCCGGACAGGGAAATACAATGAGCAGTTCTTC. This sequence encodes CASGRTGKYNEQFF. The gene calls are TRBV12-5 and TRBJ2-1, with 8 positions matching TRBD1. Germline values: CDR1 LGHNT, CDR2 FRNRAP. CDR3 length equals 14 residues. V shed 6 bases, J shed 4 bases, and the junction held 5 bases outside the gene matches.

The chain combines TRBV6-5 with TRBJ1-2; 7 bases are shared with TRBD1. This CDR3 has 13 amino acids. Trimming removed 6 bases from V and 3 bases from J; junction bases left unmatched: 4. CDR1 and CDR2 from the germline V gene are MNHEY and SVGAGI. The CDR3 nucleotides read TGTGCCAGCAGCGCTGACAGGGACTATGGCTACACCTTC. This codes for CASSADRDYGYTF.

This chain connects TRBV19 to TRBJ1-2; the match to TRBD1 covers 7 bases. The CDR3 covers 16 residues. V lost 6 bases and J lost 10; bases outside the gene matches: 20. CDR1 and CDR2 (germline): LNHDA, SQIVND (reference sequence). CDR3 DNA: TGTGCCAGTAGGGCCACCGGGCCGGGACAGCGTGCCTCCTACACCTTC. Protein: CASRATGPGQRASYTF.

This rearrangement joins TRBV19 to TRBJ2-3, with 12 bases matching TRBD1. CDR1 is LNHDA and CDR2 is SQIVND in the germline V gene (reference sequence). The CDR3 extends over 17 amino acids. The V and J ends lost 6 bases and 1 base, in that order; junction bases with no gene match: 8. The CDR3, as DNA: TGTGCCAGTAGATGGGGGACAGGGGGCTCGGGCACAGATACGCAGTATTTT. It translates to CASRWGTGGSGTDTQYF.

This clone was detected once. The chain employs TRBV3-1 (or the pseudogene TRBV3-2) and TRBJ2-2; D remains ambiguous. The CDR3 consists of 15 residues. V was pared by 2 bases and J by 6 bases, with 13 bases between. Germline V gene lookup returns CDR1 LGHDT and CDR2 YNNKEL (reference sequence). The CDR3 region has the DNA TGTGCCAGCAGCCAACCGTCGGCGGTCCCCGGGGAGCTGTTTTTT. Translated: CASSQPSAVPGELFF.

CDR3 bases: TGTGCCAGCAGTGAAGCGCTTCAGGGGGCGGGTGGCTACACCTTC. It translates to CASSEALQGAGGYTF. The V gene is TRBV2, the J gene TRBJ1-2, with TRBD1 identical over 8 bases. The CDR3 totals 15 residues. V lost 0 bases and J lost 7; bases outside the gene matches: 7. From germline, CDR1 is SNHLY and CDR2 FYNNEI.

The V gene is TRBV9, the J gene TRBJ2-1; tentatively, D is TRBD2 (6 bases). CDR1 is SGDLS, CDR2 YYNGEE, per germline. Between the trimmed V and J ends, which lost 0 bases and 9 bases, there was a span of 10 bases. CDR3 length: 13 amino acids. CDR3 coding DNA: TGTGCCAGCAGCGTAGTGCAGGGAGGTGAGCAGTTCTTC. As protein: CASSVVQGGEQFF.

The gene calls are TRBV24-1 and TRBJ2-1; 8 bases map to TRBD2. With V trimmed by 3 bases and J by 6 bases, 6 bases remained unmatched. The CDR3 is 15 amino acids. Germline V gene sequence: CDR1 KGHDR, CDR2 SFDVKD. The CDR3 DNA reads as TGTGCCACCAGTGATATTGGCGGGGGGCCCAATGAGCAGTTCTTC. Translation gives CATSDIGGGPNEQFF.

The rearrangement uses TRBV12-5 and TRBJ2-7, with 7 bases matching TRBD1. This CDR3 spans 13 amino acids. V shed 6 bases, J shed 3 bases, and the junction held 5 bases outside the gene matches. In germline, CDR1 is LGHNT, CDR2 FRNRAP. Here the CDR3 reads CASGPGQSYEQYF. CDR3 DNA sequence: TGTGCTAGTGGACCGGGACAGAGCTACGAGCAGTACTTC. The whole variable domain, remainder taken from reference TRBV12-5 and TRBJ2-7, is DARVTQTPRHKVTEMGQEVTMRCQPILGHNTVFWYRQTMMQGLELLAYFRNRAPLDDSGMPKDRFSAEMPDATLATLKIQPSEPRDSAVYFCASGPGQSYEQYFGPGTRLTVT.

In its sample, this clone was seen once. The V call is TRBV6-6, the J call TRBJ2-3; D is possibly TRBD2 (6 bases). Trimming removed 5 bases from V and 6 bases from J, with 15 bases in between. The CDR3 spans 14 residues. Germline CDR1 reads MNHNY; CDR2 reads SVGAGI (reference sequence). The CDR3 here is CASSPGESTDTQYF. The CDR3 DNA follows: TGTGCCAGCAGTCCGGGAGAGTCCACGGATACGCAGTATTTT.

This clone was seen a handful of times. The V gene is TRBV5-5, the J gene TRBJ2-2, with TRBD2 matching over 11 bases. The CDR3 spans 16 residues. V gave up 5 bases and J gave up 4 bases; unmatched junction bases: 7. Germline V CDR1 and CDR2: SGHKS, YYEKEE (reference sequence). CDR3 bases: TGTGCCAGCAGTAGCGGGGGGGCGCCGGTCACCGGGGAGCTGTTTTTT. This codes for CASSSGGAPVTGELFF.

The chain has TRBV9 and TRBJ1-2; no clear D. Trimming removed 2 bases from V and 6 bases from J, with 11 bases in between. Germline V gives CDR1 SGDLS, CDR2 YYNGEE. The CDR3 is made up of 13 amino acids. CDR3 sequence (DNA): TGTGCCAGCAGCGTCCTACCATCGCATGGCTACACCTTC. Amino acids: CASSVLPSHGYTF.

V is TRBV7-9 and J is TRBJ1-6; the match to TRBD1 covers 8 bases. Per germline, CDR1 SEHNR and CDR2 FQNEAQ (reference sequence). V was pared by 5 bases and J by 9 bases, with 6 bases of the junction left unmatched. There are 14 residues in the CDR3. CDR3 in amino acids: CASSLRDRRSPLHF. The CDR3 coding sequence is TGTGCCAGCAGCCTCCGGGACAGGCGTTCACCCCTCCACTTT.

The genes are TRBV5-1 and TRBJ1-1; tentative D call: TRBD1 (5 bases). CDR1 is SGHRS and CDR2 is YFSETQ in the germline V gene. The V end lost 3 bases, the J end lost 7 bases, and 7 bases lay between the germline ends. The CDR3 contains 11 residues. CDR3 in amino acids: CASSWDFEAFF. CDR3 DNA: TGCGCCAGCAGCTGGGACTTTGAAGCTTTCTTT.

The chain is built from TRBV28 and TRBJ2-1; D gene ambiguous. This CDR3 region has 12 residues. Trimming pared 6 bases from V and 9 bases from J, leaving 12 bases between. In germline, CDR1 is MDHEN, CDR2 SYDVKM. The CDR3 here is CASSPADTEQFF. CDR3 nucleotide sequence: TGTGCCAGCAGCCCAGCAGACACTGAGCAGTTCTTC.

V usage is TRBV6-5 and J usage is TRBJ1-2; 7 positions agree with TRBD1. J gave up 4 bases and V 4 bases, and 12 bases lay outside the gene matches. CDR1 MNHEY and CDR2 SVGAGI come from the germline V gene. This CDR3 spans 16 amino acids. The CDR3 DNA follows: TGTGCCAGCAGTTCACCGGGACAGATCGTTACCTATGGCTACACCTTC. It yields the protein CASSSPGQIVTYGYTF.

The rearrangement joins TRBV5-8 to TRBJ2-5; 11 bases are shared with TRBD2. Germline values: CDR1 SGHTS, CDR2 YDEGEE. The ends lost 0 bases at V and 2 bases at J; junction bases unmatched: 9. The CDR3 runs to 18 residues. The CDR3 spells CASSLAPSGGPGQETQYF. The CDR3 nucleotides read TGTGCCAGCAGCTTGGCCCCTAGCGGGGGGCCGGGGCAAGAGACCCAGTACTTC.

The gene calls are TRBV28 and TRBJ1-2; 9 nucleotides agree with TRBD1. Germline V gene data show CDR1 as MDHEN and CDR2 as SYDVKM. This CDR3 comprises 17 residues. Unmatched junction bases numbered 15, after V lost 6 bases and J lost 4 bases. In nucleotides, the CDR3 is TGTGCCAGCAGGGCTCCTGAGGACAGGGGCGCTTCCTATGGCTACACCTTC. Its translation: CASRAPEDRGASYGYTF.